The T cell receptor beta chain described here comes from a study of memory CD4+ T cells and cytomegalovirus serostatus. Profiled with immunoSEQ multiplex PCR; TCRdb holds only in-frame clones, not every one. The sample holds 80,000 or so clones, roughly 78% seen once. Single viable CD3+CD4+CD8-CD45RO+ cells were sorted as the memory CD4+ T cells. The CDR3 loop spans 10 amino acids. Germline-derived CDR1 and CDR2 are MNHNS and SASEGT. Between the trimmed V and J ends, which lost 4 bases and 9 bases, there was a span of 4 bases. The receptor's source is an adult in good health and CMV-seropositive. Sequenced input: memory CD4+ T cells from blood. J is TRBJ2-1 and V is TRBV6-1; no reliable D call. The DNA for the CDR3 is TGTGCCAGCAGTGTCCGTGAGCAGTTCTTC. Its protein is CASSVREQFF.